These T cell receptor beta chains were read from a single sample in a study of blood T cell repertoires in COVID-19. Some clones are missing from TCRdb's copy, which holds only in-frame ones; the method was immunoSEQ multiplex PCR. The table includes roughly 150,000 clones, 70% to 90% detected once. The sequenced sample was peripheral blood. The receptors were gathered from a woman aged 65 to 85 with acute or convalescent COVID-19. Each CDR3 is given with its conserved first and last residue. D genes are given only for firm matches. Clone size, where shown, is once, few, many, or a class for clones that have expanded.

cdr3_aa cdr3_nt j_call d_call clone_size v_call
CASSLQFTGVGNQPQHF TGTGCCAGCAGCCTACAATTCACAGGGGTTGGCAATCAGCCCCAGCATTTT TRBJ1-5 TRBD1 - TRBV5-8
CASSEDRGFSYNEQFF TGTGCCAGCAGTGAGGACAGGGGGTTTTCCTACAATGAGCAGTTCTTC TRBJ2-1 TRBD1 - TRBV2
CSARGSTHNQPQHF TGCAGTGCTCGTGGGAGCACACACAATCAGCCCCAGCATTTT TRBJ1-5 - - TRBV20-1
CASSFDGYTF TGTGCCAGCAGCTTCGATGGCTACACCTTC TRBJ1-2 - - TRBV7-9
CASSLVPSGGVTDTQYF TGCGCCAGCAGCTTGGTTCCTAGCGGGGGCGTCACAGATACGCAGTATTTT TRBJ2-3 TRBD2 - TRBV5-1
CSVPMDRGLAGANVLTF TGCAGCGTGCCGATGGACAGGGGGCTGGCTGGGGCCAACGTCCTGACTTTC TRBJ2-6 TRBD1 - TRBV29-1
CASSLAGTTYGYTF TGTGCCAGCAGCTTGGCCGGGACAACTTATGGCTACACCTTC TRBJ1-2 - - TRBV5-4
CASSQDYPDGGWETQYF TGTGCCAGCAGCCAAGATTACCCCGACGGGGGTTGGGAGACCCAGTACTTC TRBJ2-5 - - TRBV3-1/TRBV3-2
CASRMTVSPLHF TGTGCCAGCAGGATGACAGTTTCACCCCTCCACTTT TRBJ1-6 - once TRBV28
CASGGGALYEQYF TGTGCCTCGGGCGGGGGGGCTTTATACGAGCAGTACTTC TRBJ2-7 TRBD2 - TRBV7-2
CASSFSTEFGAYEQYF TGCGCCAGCAGCTTCTCGACAGAGTTTGGGGCCTACGAGCAGTACTTC TRBJ2-7 - once TRBV5-1
CASSHSRTSGEGQETQYF TGTGCCAGCAGCCATTCGCGGACTAGCGGGGAGGGACAAGAGACCCAGTACTTC TRBJ2-5 TRBD2 - TRBV3-1/TRBV3-2
CASSFSSGGAAGTGELFF TGCGCCAGCAGCTTTTCTAGCGGGGGGGCCGCGGGCACCGGGGAGCTGTTTTTT TRBJ2-2 TRBD2 once TRBV5-1
CASSGTSGELTDTQYF TGTGCCAGCAGTGGGACTAGCGGGGAACTGACAGATACGCAGTATTTT TRBJ2-3 TRBD2 - TRBV27
CASRTTGRETQYF TGTGCCAGCAGAACTACAGGGCGGGAGACCCAGTACTTC TRBJ2-5 - - TRBV6-5
CASSLEQGRSPLHF TGTGCCAGCAGCTTGGAACAGGGGAGGTCACCCCTCCACTTT TRBJ1-6 TRBD1 - TRBV5-6
CASSPGHLNSGNTIYF TGTGCCAGCAGCCCTGGACACCTGAACTCTGGAAACACCATATATTTT TRBJ1-3 - few TRBV7-6
CSVPFPGTGVEGYTF TGCAGCGTCCCTTTCCCCGGGACAGGGGTGGAGGGCTACACCTTC TRBJ1-2 TRBD1 - TRBV29-1
CASSLTGGGQPQHF TGTGCCAGCAGCTTGACAGGGGGTGGACAGCCCCAGCATTTT TRBJ1-5 TRBD1 - TRBV5-6
CASNGGTGGYNEQFF TGTGCCAGCAATGGTGGGACAGGGGGCTACAATGAGCAGTTCTTC TRBJ2-1 TRBD1 - TRBV3-1/TRBV3-2
CASSGGTGDNSPLHF TGTGCCAGCAGTGGAGGGACAGGGGATAATTCACCCCTCCACTTT TRBJ1-6 TRBD1 - TRBV2
CASSHGDSQQETQYF TGCGCCAGCAGCCATGGGGACAGTCAGCAAGAGACCCAGTACTTC TRBJ2-5 TRBD1 - TRBV4-1
CASSQDPYRGGGSYNEQFF TGCGCCAGCAGCCAAGACCCCTACCGGGGCGGGGGCTCCTACAATGAGCAGTTCTTC TRBJ2-1 TRBD2 - TRBV4-3
CASSFDRRHEQYF TGTGCCAGCAGCTTTGACAGGAGGCACGAGCAGTACTTC TRBJ2-7 - - TRBV11-2
CASSWFRTGESNEQFF TGCGCCAGCAGCTGGTTCCGGACAGGGGAGAGCAATGAGCAGTTCTTC TRBJ2-1 TRBD1 once TRBV5-1
CASSLYRGWQETQYF TGTGCCAGCAGCTTGTATAGGGGCTGGCAAGAGACCCAGTACTTC TRBJ2-5 - - TRBV5-5
CASSSTSGGALNEQFF TGTGCCAGCAGTTCGACAAGCGGGGGGGCCCTCAATGAGCAGTTCTTC TRBJ2-1 TRBD2 - TRBV6-2/TRBV6-3
CASSEALGAAFSYEQYF TGTGCCAGCAGTGAAGCGCTTGGGGCTGCCTTCTCCTACGAGCAGTACTTC TRBJ2-7 - - TRBV6-1
CASSFWDSPNSPLHF TGTGCCAGCAGCTTTTGGGACAGCCCTAATTCACCCCTCCACTTT TRBJ1-6 TRBD1 - TRBV7-9
CASSSQGTTMNTEAFF TGCGCCAGCAGCTCCCAAGGTACTACCATGAACACTGAAGCTTTCTTT TRBJ1-1 - - TRBV4-1
CASSSFGQRRGYTF TGTGCCAGCAGCTCTTTCGGACAGCGGCGGGGCTACACCTTC TRBJ1-2 - - TRBV6-2/TRBV6-3
CASSQGRPSGGRSSYNEQFF TGTGCCAGCAGCCAAGGTCGTCCTAGCGGGGGGCGAAGCTCCTACAATGAGCAGTTCTTC TRBJ2-1 TRBD2 - TRBV14
CASSRQGNYGYTF TGTGCCAGCAGCCGACAGGGAAACTATGGCTACACCTTC TRBJ1-2 TRBD1 - TRBV13
CASSEGGGGEKLFF TGTGCCAGCAGTGAAGGTGGGGGGGGTGAAAAACTGTTTTTT TRBJ1-4 - few TRBV6-1
CSVGTANTGELFF TGCAGCGTTGGGACAGCGAACACCGGGGAGCTGTTTTTT TRBJ2-2 - - TRBV29-1
CASSPLGGGAYEQFF TGTGCCAGCAGCCCATTGGGCGGGGGGGCCTATGAGCAGTTCTTC TRBJ2-1 TRBD2 - TRBV11-3
CASGPGGNTEAFF TGTGCCAGCGGACCGGGAGGAAACACTGAAGCTTTCTTT TRBJ1-1 - - TRBV7-2
CASSFAHSYEQYF TGTGCCAGCAGCTTCGCCCACAGCTACGAGCAGTACTTC TRBJ2-7 - - TRBV7-2
CSVLRLTDRVPGAFF TGCAGCGTCCTCCGGCTCACGGACAGGGTCCCTGGGGCTTTCTTT TRBJ1-1 TRBD1 - TRBV29-1
CAWRERGVLNEQFF TGTGCCTGGAGGGAGCGGGGGGTCCTCAATGAGCAGTTCTTC TRBJ2-1 TRBD2 - TRBV30
CASSLWRGQETQYF TGTGCCAGCAGTTTATGGCGGGGCCAAGAGACCCAGTACTTC TRBJ2-5 - - TRBV27
CASSLGGMNTEAFF TGTGCCAGCAGCCTGGGGGGAATGAACACTGAAGCTTTCTTT TRBJ1-1 - - TRBV11-3
CASSPSTGSGSPLHF TGTGCCAGCTCACCAAGTACAGGCTCTGGGTCACCCCTCCACTTT TRBJ1-6 - - TRBV18
CSVRNRAGTASGQPQHF TGCAGCGTTCGCAATCGGGCCGGGACAGCCTCGGGTCAGCCCCAGCATTTT TRBJ1-5 TRBD1 - TRBV29-1
CASSRSTGVSGNTIYF TGTGCCAGCAGCCGTTCCACAGGCGTCTCTGGAAACACCATATATTTT TRBJ1-3 - - TRBV7-2
CASSHPGGAVGAGNTIYF TGTGCCAGCTCCCACCCTGGGGGCGCAGTTGGGGCTGGAAACACCATATATTTT TRBJ1-3 - - TRBV2
CASSLNSNQPQHF TGTGCCAGCAGCCTAAATAGCAATCAGCCCCAGCATTTT TRBJ1-5 - - TRBV3-1/TRBV3-2
CASSLFGGRVETQYF TGTGCCAGCAGCTTATTCGGGGGTAGGGTCGAGACCCAGTACTTC TRBJ2-5 - - TRBV5-6
CAISEGQLNTEAFF TGTGCCATCAGTGAAGGACAACTGAACACTGAAGCTTTCTTT TRBJ1-1 - - TRBV10-3